The entry below describes one T cell receptor (beta chain). This sample is drawn from a study of blood T cell repertoires in COVID-19. Turning to the study itself: Acute and convalescent COVID-19 specimens originated in the United States, Italy and Spain. In each case, the material was cDNA or gDNA derived from T cells, B-cell-depleted T cells, or PBMCs.

Original handling: The authors estimated nucleated cell counts from reference gene primer amplification. Some clones are missing from TCRdb's copy, which holds only in-frame ones; the method was immunoSEQ multiplex PCR. The DNA gave D and trimming, while V, J and clone size come from that table. The table includes 200,000 to 250,000 clones, 89% detected once. Germline loops: CDR1 ENHRY, CDR2 SYGVKD. V lost 3 bases to trimming and J lost 4 bases; unmatched junction nucleotides: 3. This CDR3 comprises 15 residues. The sequenced sample consisted of peripheral blood. The receptor comes from a man aged 55 to 70 who had recovered from COVID-19. The chain joins TRBV10-3 to TRBJ2-2; 9 bases agree with TRBD2. The CDR3 nucleotides read TGTGCCATCAGTGACAGCGGGAGGTTCACCGGGGAGCTGTTTTTT. It yields the protein CAISDSGRFTGELFF.